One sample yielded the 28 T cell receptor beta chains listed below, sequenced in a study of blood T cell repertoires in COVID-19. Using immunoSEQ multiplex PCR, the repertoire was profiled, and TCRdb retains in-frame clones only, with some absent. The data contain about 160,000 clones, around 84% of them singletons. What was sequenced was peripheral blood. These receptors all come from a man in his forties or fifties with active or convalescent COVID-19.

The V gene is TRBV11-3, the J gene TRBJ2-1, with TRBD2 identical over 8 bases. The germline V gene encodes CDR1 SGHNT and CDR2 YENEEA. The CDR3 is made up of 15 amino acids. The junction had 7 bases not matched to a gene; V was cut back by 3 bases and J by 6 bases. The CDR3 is CASSLVIAGTNEQFF. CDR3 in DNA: TGTGCCAGCAGCTTGGTAATAGCGGGGACCAATGAGCAGTTCTTC.

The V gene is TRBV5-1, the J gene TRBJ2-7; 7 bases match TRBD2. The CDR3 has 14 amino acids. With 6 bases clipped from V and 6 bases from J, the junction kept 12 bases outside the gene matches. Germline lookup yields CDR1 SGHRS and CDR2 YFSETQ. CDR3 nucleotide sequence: TGCGCCAGCAAGGAGGGAACGGGGGGAAGCGAGCAGTACTTC. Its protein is CASKEGTGGSEQYF.

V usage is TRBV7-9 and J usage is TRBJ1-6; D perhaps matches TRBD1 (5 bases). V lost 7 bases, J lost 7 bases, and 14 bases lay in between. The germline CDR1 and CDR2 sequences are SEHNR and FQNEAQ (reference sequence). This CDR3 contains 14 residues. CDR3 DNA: TGTGCCAGCACCCTACAGGACGGGAATTCACCCCTCCACTTT. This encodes CASTLQDGNSPLHF.

The CDR3 loop reads CASSFGLNSPLHF. CDR3 in DNA: TGTGCCAGCAGTTTTGGTCTAAATTCACCCCTCCACTTT. V is TRBV27 and J is TRBJ1-6, with no clear D. V was pared by 3 bases and J by 7 bases, with 7 bases between. Germline V gene data show CDR1 as MNHEY and CDR2 as SMNVEV (reference sequence). CDR3 length: 13 residues.

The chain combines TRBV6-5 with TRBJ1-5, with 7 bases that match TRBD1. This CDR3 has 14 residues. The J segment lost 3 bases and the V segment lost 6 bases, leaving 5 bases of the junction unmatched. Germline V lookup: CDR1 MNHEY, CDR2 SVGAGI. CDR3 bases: TGTGCCAGCAGGACGGGACAGCACAATCAGCCCCAGCATTTT. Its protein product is CASRTGQHNQPQHF.

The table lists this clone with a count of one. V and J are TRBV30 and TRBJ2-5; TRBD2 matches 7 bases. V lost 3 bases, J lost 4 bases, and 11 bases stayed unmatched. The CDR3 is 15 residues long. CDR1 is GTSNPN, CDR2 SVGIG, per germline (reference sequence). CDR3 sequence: CAWRGGRTPIETQYF. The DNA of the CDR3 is TGTGCCTGGAGGGGGGGGAGGACCCCTATAGAGACCCAGTACTTC.

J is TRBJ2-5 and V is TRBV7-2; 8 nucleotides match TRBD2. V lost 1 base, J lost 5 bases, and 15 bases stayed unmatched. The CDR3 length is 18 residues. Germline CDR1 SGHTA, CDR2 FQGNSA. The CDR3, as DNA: TGTGCCAGCAGCTTAGAGTTAGAGGTGGGACTAGTTGCTGAGACCCAGTACTTC. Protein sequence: CASSLELEVGLVAETQYF.

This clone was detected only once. The CDR3 protein is CASSLALRLGYTF. CDR3 sequence (DNA): TGTGCCAGCAGCTTAGCGTTACGACTTGGCTACACCTTC. This rearrangement joins TRBV7-9 to TRBJ1-2; no clear D. The ends were cut back, 0 bases at V and 7 bases at J, with 9 bases in the middle. The CDR3 contains 13 residues. Germline CDR1 SEHNR, CDR2 FQNEAQ (reference sequence).

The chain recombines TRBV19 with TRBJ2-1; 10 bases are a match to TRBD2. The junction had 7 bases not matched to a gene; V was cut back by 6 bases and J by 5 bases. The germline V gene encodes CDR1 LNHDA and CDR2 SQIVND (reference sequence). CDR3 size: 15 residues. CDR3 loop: CASSQTGLANNEQFF. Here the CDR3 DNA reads TGTGCCAGTAGCCAGACGGGACTAGCGAACAATGAGCAGTTCTTC. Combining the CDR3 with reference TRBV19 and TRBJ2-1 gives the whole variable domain DGGITQSPKYLFRKEGQNVTLSCEQNLNHDAMYWYRQDPGQGLRLIYYSQIVNDFQKGDIAEGYSVSREKKESFPLTVTSAQKNPTAFYLCASSQTGLANNEQFFGPGTRLTVL.

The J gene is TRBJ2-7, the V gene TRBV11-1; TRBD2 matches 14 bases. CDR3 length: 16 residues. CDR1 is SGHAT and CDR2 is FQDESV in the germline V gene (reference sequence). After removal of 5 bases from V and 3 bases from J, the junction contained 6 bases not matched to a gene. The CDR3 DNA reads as TGTGCCAGCAGCCCGCGGACTAGCGGGGGGCACTACGAGCAGTACTTC. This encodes CASSPRTSGGHYEQYF.

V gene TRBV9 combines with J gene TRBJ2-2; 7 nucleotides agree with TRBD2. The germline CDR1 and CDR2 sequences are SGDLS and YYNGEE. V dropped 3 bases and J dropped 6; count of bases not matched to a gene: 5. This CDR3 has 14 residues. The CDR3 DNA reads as TGTGCCAGCAGCGCCACTACTAGCGCCGGGGAGCTGTTTTTT. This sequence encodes CASSATTSAGELFF.

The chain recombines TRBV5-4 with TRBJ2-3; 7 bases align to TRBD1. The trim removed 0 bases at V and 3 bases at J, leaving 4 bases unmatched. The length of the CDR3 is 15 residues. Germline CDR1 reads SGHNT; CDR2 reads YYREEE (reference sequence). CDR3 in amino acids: CASSLDRGLTDTQYF. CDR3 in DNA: TGTGCCAGCAGCTTGGACAGGGGCTTGACAGATACGCAGTATTTT. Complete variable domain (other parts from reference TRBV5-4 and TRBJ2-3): ETGVTQSPTHLIKTRGQQVTLRCSSQSGHNTVSWYQQALGQGPQFIFQYYREEENGRGNFPPRFSGLQFPNYSSELNVNALELDDSALYLCASSLDRGLTDTQYFGPGTRLTVL.

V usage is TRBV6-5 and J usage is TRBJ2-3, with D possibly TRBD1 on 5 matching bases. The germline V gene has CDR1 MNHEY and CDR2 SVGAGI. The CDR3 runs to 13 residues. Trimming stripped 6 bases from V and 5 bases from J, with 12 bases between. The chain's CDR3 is CASSPGTGDTQYF. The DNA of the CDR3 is TGTGCCAGCAGCCCGGGTACAGGAGATACGCAGTATTTT.

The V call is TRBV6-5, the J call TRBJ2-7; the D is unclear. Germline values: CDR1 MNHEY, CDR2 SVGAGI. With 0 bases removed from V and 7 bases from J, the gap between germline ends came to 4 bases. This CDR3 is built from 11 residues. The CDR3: CASSYSREQYF. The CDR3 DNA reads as TGTGCCAGCAGTTACTCGAGGGAGCAGTACTTC.

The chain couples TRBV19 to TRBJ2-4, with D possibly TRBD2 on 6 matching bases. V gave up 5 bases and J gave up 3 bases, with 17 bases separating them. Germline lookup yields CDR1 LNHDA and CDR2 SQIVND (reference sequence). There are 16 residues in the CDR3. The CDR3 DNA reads TGTGCCAGTAGTGCACTAGCTGTCCAGGTCAAAAACATTCAGTACTTC. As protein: CASSALAVQVKNIQYF.

The CDR3 spells CASSQDVAAKSTDTQYF. CDR3 coding DNA: TGCGCCAGCAGCCAAGACGTAGCGGCTAAAAGCACAGATACGCAGTATTTT. The chain has TRBV4-3 and TRBJ2-3; perhaps TRBD2 as D (6 bases). The CDR3 runs 17 residues. The V end was cut by 0 bases, the J end by 0 bases, with 13 bases between. CDR1 is LGHNA, CDR2 YSLEER, per germline.

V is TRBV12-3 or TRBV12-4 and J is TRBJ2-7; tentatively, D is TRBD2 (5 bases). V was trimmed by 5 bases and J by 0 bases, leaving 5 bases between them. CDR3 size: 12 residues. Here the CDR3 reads CASSTSSYEQYF. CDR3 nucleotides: TGTGCCAGCAGTACTAGCTCCTACGAGCAGTACTTC.

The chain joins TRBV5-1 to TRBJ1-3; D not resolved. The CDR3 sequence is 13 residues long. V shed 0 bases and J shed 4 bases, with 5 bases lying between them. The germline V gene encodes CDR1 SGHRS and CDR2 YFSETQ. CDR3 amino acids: CASSLDGGNTIYF. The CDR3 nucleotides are TGCGCCAGCAGCTTGGACGGGGGAAACACCATATATTTT.

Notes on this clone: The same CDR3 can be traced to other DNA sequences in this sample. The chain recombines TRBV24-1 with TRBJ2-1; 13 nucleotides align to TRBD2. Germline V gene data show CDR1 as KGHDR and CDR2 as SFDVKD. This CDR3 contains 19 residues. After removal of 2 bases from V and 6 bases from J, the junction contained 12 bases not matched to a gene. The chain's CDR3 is CATSDSQLAGGPFGNEQFF. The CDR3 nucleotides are TGTGCCACCAGTGATTCGCAACTAGCGGGAGGGCCTTTTGGCAATGAGCAGTTCTTC.

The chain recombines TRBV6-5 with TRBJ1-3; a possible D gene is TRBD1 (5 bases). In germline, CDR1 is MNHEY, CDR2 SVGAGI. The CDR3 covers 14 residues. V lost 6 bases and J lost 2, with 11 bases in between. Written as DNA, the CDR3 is TGTGCCAGCAGCCGGGGGGGGGCTGGAAACACCATATATTTT. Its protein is CASSRGGAGNTIYF.

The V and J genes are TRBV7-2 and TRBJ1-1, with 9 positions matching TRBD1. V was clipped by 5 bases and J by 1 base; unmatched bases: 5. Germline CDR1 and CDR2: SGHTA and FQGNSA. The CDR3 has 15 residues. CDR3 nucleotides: TGTGCCAGCAGCCCGAACAGGGGGCAGAACACTGAAGCTTTCTTT. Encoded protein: CASSPNRGQNTEAFF. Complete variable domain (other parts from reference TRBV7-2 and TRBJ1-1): GAGVSQSPSNKVTEKGKDVELRCDPISGHTALYWYRQSLGQGLEFLIYFQGNSAPDKSGLPSDRFSAERTGGSVSTLTIQRTQQEDSAVYLCASSPNRGQNTEAFFGQGTRLTVV.

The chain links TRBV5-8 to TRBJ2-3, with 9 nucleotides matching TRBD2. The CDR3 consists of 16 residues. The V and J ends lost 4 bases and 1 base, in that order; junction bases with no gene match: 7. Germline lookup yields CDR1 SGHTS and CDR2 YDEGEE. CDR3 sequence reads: CASSAAGGTGTDTQYF. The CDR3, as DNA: TGTGCCAGCAGCGCCGCGGGGGGGACTGGCACAGATACGCAGTATTTT.

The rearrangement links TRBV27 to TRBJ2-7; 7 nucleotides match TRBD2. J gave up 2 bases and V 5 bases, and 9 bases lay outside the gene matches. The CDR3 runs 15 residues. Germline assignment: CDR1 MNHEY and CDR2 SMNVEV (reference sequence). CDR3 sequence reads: CASSRQRDYTYEQYF. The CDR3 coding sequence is TGTGCCAGCAGTAGACAGCGGGACTATACCTACGAGCAGTACTTC.

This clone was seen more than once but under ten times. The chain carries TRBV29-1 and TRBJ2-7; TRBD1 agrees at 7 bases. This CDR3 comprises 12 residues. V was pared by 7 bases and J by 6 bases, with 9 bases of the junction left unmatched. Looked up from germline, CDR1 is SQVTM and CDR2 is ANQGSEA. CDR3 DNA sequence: TGCAGCGGGCGACAGGGTTACGGCGAGCAGTACTTC. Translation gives CSGRQGYGEQYF.

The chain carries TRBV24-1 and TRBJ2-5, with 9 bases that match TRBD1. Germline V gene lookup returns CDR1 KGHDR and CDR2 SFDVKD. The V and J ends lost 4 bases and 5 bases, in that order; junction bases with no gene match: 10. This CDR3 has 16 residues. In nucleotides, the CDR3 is TGTGCCACCAGTGAACGCACCGGGACAGGGTTCGAGACCCAGTACTTC. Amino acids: CATSERTGTGFETQYF.

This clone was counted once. The CDR3 loop reads CASSYLGGPYEQYF. For the CDR3, the DNA is TGTGCCAGCAGTTACTTGGGGGGTCCTTACGAGCAGTACTTC. V usage is TRBV6-6 and J usage is TRBJ2-7, with a possible D match to TRBD2 (6 bases). V lost 1 base, J lost 4 bases, and 11 bases lay in between. The germline V gene encodes CDR1 MNHNY and CDR2 SVGAGI (reference sequence). The CDR3 totals 14 residues.

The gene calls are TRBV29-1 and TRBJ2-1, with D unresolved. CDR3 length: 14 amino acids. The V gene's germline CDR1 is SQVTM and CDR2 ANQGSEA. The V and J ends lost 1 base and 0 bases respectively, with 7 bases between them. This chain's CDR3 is CSVEGLLSYNEQFF. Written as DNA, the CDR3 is TGCAGCGTTGAAGGGCTGCTCTCCTACAATGAGCAGTTCTTC.

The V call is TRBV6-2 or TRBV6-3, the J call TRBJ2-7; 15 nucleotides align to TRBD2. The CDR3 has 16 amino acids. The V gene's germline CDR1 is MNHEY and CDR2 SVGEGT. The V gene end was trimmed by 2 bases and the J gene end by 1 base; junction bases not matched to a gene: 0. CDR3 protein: CASSYGLAGGSYEQYF. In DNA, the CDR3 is TGTGCCAGCAGTTACGGACTAGCGGGAGGGTCCTACGAGCAGTACTTC.